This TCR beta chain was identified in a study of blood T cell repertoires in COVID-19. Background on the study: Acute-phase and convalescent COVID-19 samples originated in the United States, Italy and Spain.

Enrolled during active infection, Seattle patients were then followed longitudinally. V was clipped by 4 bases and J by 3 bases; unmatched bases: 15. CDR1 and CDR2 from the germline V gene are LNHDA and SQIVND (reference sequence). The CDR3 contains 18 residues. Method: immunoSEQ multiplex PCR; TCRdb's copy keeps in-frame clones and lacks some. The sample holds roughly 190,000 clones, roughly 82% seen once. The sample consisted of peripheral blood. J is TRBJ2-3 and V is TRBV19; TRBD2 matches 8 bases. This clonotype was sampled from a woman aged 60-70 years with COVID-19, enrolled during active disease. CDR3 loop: CASSTARRGTSRTDTQYF. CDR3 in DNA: TGTGCCAGTAGTACAGCCCGACGGGGGACTAGTAGGACAGATACGCAGTATTTT.